A selection of T cell receptor beta chains follows, all from one sample in a study of cytomegalovirus exposure and HLA in healthy donors. Assay: immunoSEQ multiplex PCR; the TCRdb copy retains only in-frame clones and omits some. The sample has 100,000 to 150,000 clones, under 80% seen once. The sequenced sample was PBMCs. The receptors originated from a woman between 45 and 65 years old in good health and CMV-seropositive. Both conserved end residues are part of each CDR3. Each record gives: J gene, clone size, D gene, V gene, CDR3 protein, CDR3 DNA. D genes are given only for firm matches. Clone sizes are given selectively: once, few, many, or a class where the clone is expanded.

>TRBJ2-7|NA|TRBD1|TRBV29-1
CSVEGQGTLYEQYF
TGCAGCGTTGAGGGACAGGGAACACTCTACGAGCAGTACTTC
>TRBJ2-1|NA|TRBD2|TRBV7-9
CASSLRSLAGSYNEQFF
TGTGCCAGCAGCTTACGCTCATTAGCGGGCTCCTACAATGAGCAGTTCTTC
>TRBJ2-3|NA|NA|TRBV19
CATISPGDTQYF
TGTGCCACCATCTCCCCGGGGGATACGCAGTATTTT
>TRBJ1-1|once|NA|TRBV30
CAWSVGGANTEAFF
TGTGCCTGGAGTGTAGGGGGAGCGAACACTGAAGCTTTCTTT
>TRBJ2-7|NA|TRBD1|TRBV20-1
CSPGQANEQYF
TGCAGCCCGGGACAGGCGAACGAGCAGTACTTC
>TRBJ1-1|NA|NA|TRBV4-3
CASSHAGSWNTEAFF
TGCGCCAGCAGCCACGCGGGTAGTTGGAACACTGAAGCTTTCTTT
>TRBJ1-5|NA|NA|TRBV4-3
CASSPQVNQPQHF
TGCGCCAGCAGCCCACAGGTAAATCAGCCCCAGCATTTT
>TRBJ1-1|NA|TRBD1|TRBV19
CASSQRQGDTEAFF
TGTGCCAGTAGCCAAAGACAGGGGGACACTGAAGCTTTCTTT
>TRBJ2-5|few|TRBD2|TRBV4-2
CASSKAGGETQYF
TGTGCCAGCAGCAAAGCGGGGGGAGAGACCCAGTACTTC
>TRBJ1-4|few|NA|TRBV5-6
CASSLTYRATNEKLFF
TGTGCCAGCAGCTTGACTTACAGGGCGACTAATGAAAAACTGTTTTTT
>TRBJ1-1|NA|TRBD1|TRBV29-1
CSVEGTGRTEAFF
TGCAGCGTTGAGGGGACAGGGAGGACTGAAGCTTTCTTT